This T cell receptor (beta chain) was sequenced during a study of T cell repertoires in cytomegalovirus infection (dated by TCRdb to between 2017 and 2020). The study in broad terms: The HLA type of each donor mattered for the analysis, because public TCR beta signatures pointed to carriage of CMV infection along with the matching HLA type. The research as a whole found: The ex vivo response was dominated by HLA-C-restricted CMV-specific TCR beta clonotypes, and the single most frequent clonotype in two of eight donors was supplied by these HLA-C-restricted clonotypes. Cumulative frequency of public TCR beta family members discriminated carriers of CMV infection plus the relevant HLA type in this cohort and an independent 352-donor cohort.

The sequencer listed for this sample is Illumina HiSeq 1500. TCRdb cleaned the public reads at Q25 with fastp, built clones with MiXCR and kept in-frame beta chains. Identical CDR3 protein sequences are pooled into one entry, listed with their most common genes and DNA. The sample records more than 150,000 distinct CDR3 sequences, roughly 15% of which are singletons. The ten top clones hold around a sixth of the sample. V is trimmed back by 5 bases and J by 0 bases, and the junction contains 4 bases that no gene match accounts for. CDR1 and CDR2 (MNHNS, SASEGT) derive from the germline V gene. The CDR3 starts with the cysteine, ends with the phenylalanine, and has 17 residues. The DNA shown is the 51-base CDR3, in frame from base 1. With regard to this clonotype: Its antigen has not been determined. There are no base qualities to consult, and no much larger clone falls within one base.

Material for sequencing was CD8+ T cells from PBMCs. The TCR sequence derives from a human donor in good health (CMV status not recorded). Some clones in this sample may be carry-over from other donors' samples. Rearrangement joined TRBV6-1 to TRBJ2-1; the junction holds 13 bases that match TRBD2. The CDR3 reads CASSRTSGRSSYNEQFF. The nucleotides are TGTGCCAGCAGTCGGACTAGCGGGAGAAGCTCCTACAATGAGCAGTTCTTC.